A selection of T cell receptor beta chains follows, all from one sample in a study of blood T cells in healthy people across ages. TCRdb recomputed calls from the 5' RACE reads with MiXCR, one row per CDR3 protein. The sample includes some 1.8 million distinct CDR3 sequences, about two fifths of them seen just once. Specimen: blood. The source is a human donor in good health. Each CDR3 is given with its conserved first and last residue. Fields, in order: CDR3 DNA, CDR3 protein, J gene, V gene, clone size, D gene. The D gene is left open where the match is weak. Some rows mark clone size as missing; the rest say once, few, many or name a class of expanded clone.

DNA: TGTGCCAGCACCACCGCGAGGCTCCAAGAGACCCAGTACTTC
CDR3: CASTTARLQETQYF
J: TRBJ2-5
V: TRBV6-2/TRBV6-3
size: few
D: .

DNA: TGTGCCAGCAGCCCTAGAAGGACAGGGGATAATGGCTACACCTTC
CDR3: CASSPRRTGDNGYTF
J: TRBJ1-2
V: TRBV7-2
size: .
D: TRBD1

DNA: TGTGCCAGCAGCACTCAAGCCGGGGCTTCCTACGAGCAGTACTTC
CDR3: CASSTQAGASYEQYF
J: TRBJ2-7
V: TRBV9
size: .
D: .

DNA: TGTGCCAGCAGCCAAGGCGTGGGGGCCTACAATGAGCAGTTCTTC
CDR3: CASSQGVGAYNEQFF
J: TRBJ2-1
V: TRBV4-2
size: .
D: .

DNA: TGTGCCAGCAGCTTCCGACCACAGGGGGCGGCAGGAAACACCATATATTTT
CDR3: CASSFRPQGAAGNTIYF
J: TRBJ1-3
V: TRBV7-2
size: few
D: TRBD1

DNA: TGCGCCAGCAGCGTAGCTATCAGACTAGCGGGGCCAAATGAGCAGTTCTTC
CDR3: CASSVAIRLAGPNEQFF
J: TRBJ2-1
V: TRBV9
size: .
D: TRBD2

DNA: TGCGCCAGCAGCTCCGGAGAGATTTATTCACCCCTCCACTTT
CDR3: CASSSGEIYSPLHF
J: TRBJ1-6
V: TRBV5-1
size: few
D: .

DNA: TGCGCCAGCAGCCCCTTTAGGGACACTGAAGCTTTCTTT
CDR3: CASSPFRDTEAFF
J: TRBJ1-1
V: TRBV4-1
size: once
D: .

DNA: TGTGCCAGCAGTTCCGGGACTAGCGTCCAAGAGACCCAGTACTTC
CDR3: CASSSGTSVQETQYF
J: TRBJ2-5
V: TRBV12-3/TRBV12-4
size: .
D: TRBD2

DNA: TGTGCCAGCACCACCTGGGGAGATACGCAGTATTTT
CDR3: CASTTWGDTQYF
J: TRBJ2-3
V: TRBV12-3/TRBV12-4
size: .
D: .

DNA: TGCAGCGTTGAGGCAGGGGGTCCTTCCCTTTCTGGGGCCAACGTCCTGACTTTC
CDR3: CSVEAGGPSLSGANVLTF
J: TRBJ2-6
V: TRBV29-1
size: few
D: TRBD1

DNA: TGCTGTGCGCTCCAGGGTAGACTCAACAATGAGCAGTTCTTC
CDR3: CCALQGRLNNEQFF
J: TRBJ2-1
V: TRBV20-1
size: few
D: .

DNA: TGTGCCAGCAGTTACGTCCAGGGAGCGGGGGGGAAAAATGAGCAGTTCTTC
CDR3: CASSYVQGAGGKNEQFF
J: TRBJ2-1
V: TRBV6-5
size: few
D: TRBD2

DNA: TGTGCCAGCAGCTTGAGTTTTGTTTTCTACGAGCAGTACTTC
CDR3: CASSLSFVFYEQYF
J: TRBJ2-7
V: TRBV7-9
size: few
D: .

DNA: TGTGCCAGCCTTCTAGGGGGGTATGGCTACACCTTC
CDR3: CASLLGGYGYTF
J: TRBJ1-2
V: TRBV12-3/TRBV12-4
size: many
D: .

DNA: TGTGCCACCAGCAGAGAGGCCGGGACAGATGAAAAACTGTTTTTT
CDR3: CATSREAGTDEKLFF
J: TRBJ1-4
V: TRBV15
size: few
D: TRBD1

DNA: TGTGCCACCAGCAGACTGACCGACACTGAAGCTTTCTTT
CDR3: CATSRLTDTEAFF
J: TRBJ1-1
V: TRBV15
size: .
D: .

DNA: TGCAGTGCTAGAGATACCCGTAACCCCCTCGAGCAGTACTTC
CDR3: CSARDTRNPLEQYF
J: TRBJ2-7
V: TRBV20-1
size: .
D: .

DNA: TGCAGTGCTAGTGACAGGGGGCGGCCCCAGCATTTT
CDR3: CSASDRGRPQHF
J: TRBJ1-5
V: TRBV20-1
size: few
D: TRBD1

DNA: TGCAGTGCTAGAGATTGGGGGTCAGATACGCAGTATTTT
CDR3: CSARDWGSDTQYF
J: TRBJ2-3
V: TRBV20-1
size: .
D: .

DNA: TGTGCCACTTCGGCAGCTACGGGCTCCTACGAGCAGTACTTC
CDR3: CATSAATGSYEQYF
J: TRBJ2-7
V: TRBV15
size: few
D: .

DNA: TGCGCCAGCAGTACCACAGGGGGTGAGGAGCAGTACTTC
CDR3: CASSTTGGEEQYF
J: TRBJ2-7
V: TRBV10-2
size: .
D: TRBD1

DNA: TGTGCCAGCTATCACAGCCAGTCCCACGATGAGCAGTTCTTC
CDR3: CASYHSQSHDEQFF
J: TRBJ2-1
V: TRBV7-2
size: .
D: .

DNA: TGTGCCAGCAGTTACTCTTCTCAGGTTCACGAGCAGTACTTC
CDR3: CASSYSSQVHEQYF
J: TRBJ2-7
V: TRBV6-5
size: few
D: .

DNA: TGTGCCAGCACCCCAGGGGGGCCGGGACTAGCGGGGTGGACAGATACGCAGTATTTT
CDR3: CASTPGGPGLAGWTDTQYF
J: TRBJ2-3
V: TRBV6-1
size: many
D: TRBD2

DNA: TGCAGTGCCCGCCGGGACAGGGGCACCCGGGACACTGAAGCTTTCTTT
CDR3: CSARRDRGTRDTEAFF
J: TRBJ1-1
V: TRBV20-1
size: .
D: TRBD1

DNA: TGTGCCAGCAGCTTAGAACCCTCAGATACGCAGTATTTT
CDR3: CASSLEPSDTQYF
J: TRBJ2-3
V: TRBV7-2
size: .
D: .

DNA: TGTGCCAGCACCACACCCGGCTCAGCTTTCTTT
CDR3: CASTTPGSAFF
J: TRBJ1-1
V: TRBV12-3/TRBV12-4
size: .
D: .

DNA: TGTGCCAGCAGTTACACGGGGGGCTATAACACCGGGGAGCTGTTTTTT
CDR3: CASSYTGGYNTGELFF
J: TRBJ2-2
V: TRBV6-6
size: .
D: .

DNA: TGTGCCAGCAGCGGGGCGGGGTATGGCTACACCTTC
CDR3: CASSGAGYGYTF
J: TRBJ1-2
V: TRBV28
size: few
D: .

DNA: TGCGCCAGTGCGACTAGCGGGGAGGAGACCCAGTACTTC
CDR3: CASATSGEETQYF
J: TRBJ2-5
V: TRBV4-1
size: .
D: TRBD2

DNA: TGTGCCAGCAGTCTGGCGGACAGGGGATTTGGCTACACCTTC
CDR3: CASSLADRGFGYTF
J: TRBJ1-2
V: TRBV12-3/TRBV12-4
size: .
D: TRBD1

DNA: TGCGCCAGCAGCCAACCTACCCGGGACAGGGGCAATAAGCAGTTCTTC
CDR3: CASSQPTRDRGNKQFF
J: TRBJ2-1
V: TRBV4-3
size: once
D: TRBD1

DNA: TGTGCCAGCAGCTTTGGTCCGGGAGCGGCCAATGAGCAGTTCTTC
CDR3: CASSFGPGAANEQFF
J: TRBJ2-1
V: TRBV5-6
size: .
D: .

DNA: TGTGCCAGCAGTGAATATTATCATACCGGGGAGGGCACTGAAGCTTTCTTT
CDR3: CASSEYYHTGEGTEAFF
J: TRBJ1-1
V: TRBV25-1
size: .
D: .

DNA: TGTGCCAGCAGCCAAGAGGGCGGGGACGCTTTGGACGAGCAGTACTTC
CDR3: CASSQEGGDALDEQYF
J: TRBJ2-7
V: TRBV4-2
size: .
D: .

DNA: TGCAGCGCTGAAGGGTCTGGAAACACCATATATTTT
CDR3: CSAEGSGNTIYF
J: TRBJ1-3
V: TRBV29-1
size: .
D: .

DNA: TGTGCCAGCATCGACACAAGAAACACCATATATTTT
CDR3: CASIDTRNTIYF
J: TRBJ1-3
V: TRBV28
size: .
D: .

DNA: TGCGCCAGCAGCTTTGAACCTAAGCAGGAGCAGTACTTC
CDR3: CASSFEPKQEQYF
J: TRBJ2-7
V: TRBV5-1
size: .
D: .

DNA: TGTGCCAGCAGTTACCTTGATGTTATGCGGGGCTACACCTTC
CDR3: CASSYLDVMRGYTF
J: TRBJ1-2
V: TRBV6-2/TRBV6-3
size: .
D: .

DNA: TGCGCCAGCAGCCCCGTCCCCACTGGCGGGGGGACAGATACGCAGTATTTT
CDR3: CASSPVPTGGGTDTQYF
J: TRBJ2-3
V: TRBV5-1
size: .
D: TRBD2

DNA: TGTGCCAGCAGCTACGGGGCGCCCATCTACGAGCAGTACTTC
CDR3: CASSYGAPIYEQYF
J: TRBJ2-7
V: TRBV11-2
size: few
D: .

DNA: TGCGCCAGCACCTACGGGGACTCCTCCTACAATGAGCAGTTCTTC
CDR3: CASTYGDSSYNEQFF
J: TRBJ2-1
V: TRBV5-1
size: .
D: .

DNA: TGTGCCATCAGTGGGTCTAGCGGGGGGCAAGAGACCCAGTACTTC
CDR3: CAISGSSGGQETQYF
J: TRBJ2-5
V: TRBV10-3
size: few
D: TRBD2

DNA: TGTGCCAGCAGCTTGGCGTCAGGAGATGGCCACACCTTC
CDR3: CASSLASGDGHTF
J: TRBJ1-2
V: TRBV5-5
size: .
D: .

DNA: TGTGCCAGCAGCGGGGGGCTCGGGGAGACCCAGTACTTC
CDR3: CASSGGLGETQYF
J: TRBJ2-5
V: TRBV4-2
size: many
D: .

DNA: TGTGCCAGCAGCACACTAGCAGATACGCAGTATTTT
CDR3: CASSTLADTQYF
J: TRBJ2-3
V: TRBV3-1
size: .
D: .

DNA: TGTGCCGCCCGGCGGGACGAGGAGACCCAGTACTTC
CDR3: CAARRDEETQYF
J: TRBJ2-5
V: TRBV7-9
size: few
D: .

DNA: TGCAGCGTGGCGGACACGAGATCCTACGAGCAGTACTTC
CDR3: CSVADTRSYEQYF
J: TRBJ2-7
V: TRBV29-1
size: .
D: .

DNA: TGCAGTGCTAGCGGAGTTAGCTATGGCTACACCTTC
CDR3: CSASGVSYGYTF
J: TRBJ1-2
V: TRBV20-1
size: few
D: .

DNA: TGTGCCAGCACCAGGGGACACCGGTCCTACGAGCAGTACTTC
CDR3: CASTRGHRSYEQYF
J: TRBJ2-7
V: TRBV21-1
size: .
D: .

DNA: TGTGCCAGCAGCCAAGGGGTCAGAGCCTACGAGCAGTACTTC
CDR3: CASSQGVRAYEQYF
J: TRBJ2-7
V: TRBV4-1
size: few
D: .

DNA: TGTGCCAGCAGCTATGACAGGTTCTCCTACGAGCAGTACTTC
CDR3: CASSYDRFSYEQYF
J: TRBJ2-7
V: TRBV7-2
size: .
D: .

DNA: TGTGCCAGCAGCTCCAGGGGGCGCGAGACCCGGTACTTC
CDR3: CASSSRGRETRYF
J: TRBJ2-5
V: TRBV7-2
size: .
D: TRBD1